Below, 26 T cell receptor beta chains from the same sample are listed, as sequenced in a study of shared clonotypes between healthy human individuals. The protocol was immunoSEQ multiplex PCR, while the TCRdb copy is restricted to in-frame clones and leaves out a portion. The table has a few million clones, over 90% seen once. The sample taken for sequencing was naive CD4+ T cells from PBMCs. The sample's subset: CD45RA+ positively selected. All receptors derive from a man between 18 and 35 years old in good health. Some clones in this sample may be carry-over from other donors' samples.

The V gene is TRBV4-1, the J gene TRBJ2-4; D tentatively fits TRBD1 or TRBD2 (5 bases each). The CDR3 runs to 14 residues. Trimming left V 3 bases short and J 8 bases short, with 14 bases between. CDR1 is MGHRA, CDR2 YSYEKL, per germline. DNA for the CDR3: TGCGCCAGCAGCCAGGGGGACGCCCAGGACATTCAGTACTTC. Protein product: CASSQGDAQDIQYF.

CDR3 region: CASSLRGAGASEQFF. The CDR3 nucleotides read TGTGCCAGCAGTTTGAGGGGGGCTGGGGCGAGTGAGCAGTTCTTC. The V call is TRBV28, the J call TRBJ2-1, with D possibly being TRBD1 or TRBD2 (6 bases each). V dropped 3 bases and J dropped 9 bases, with 18 bases sitting between them. This CDR3 spans 15 amino acids. Germline CDR1 MDHEN, CDR2 SYDVKM.

This rearrangement joins TRBV4-1 to TRBJ2-3; the match to TRBD2 covers 7 bases. The CDR3 covers 17 residues. Germline CDR1 is MGHRA and CDR2 is YSYEKL. Unmatched junction bases numbered 15, after V lost 5 bases and J lost 4 bases. The chain's CDR3 is CASSSMGAGFGADTQYF. The DNA of the CDR3 is TGCGCCAGCAGCTCCATGGGAGCGGGATTTGGTGCAGATACGCAGTATTTT.

This chain connects TRBV5-1 to TRBJ1-4; D is ambiguous. This CDR3 comprises 14 residues. The germline V and J ends were trimmed by 4 bases and 3 bases, with 10 bases remaining between them. Germline values: CDR1 SGHRS, CDR2 YFSETQ. In DNA form, the CDR3 reads TGCGCCAGCAGCCTCTTCGGGCCTAATGAAAAACTGTTTTTT. This encodes CASSLFGPNEKLFF.

The chain uses TRBV6-1 and TRBJ2-7; TRBD2 is a possible D gene (5 bases). Looked up from germline, CDR1 is MNHNS and CDR2 is SASEGT. The CDR3 length is 13 residues. V lost 6 bases to trimming and J lost 4 bases, with 13 bases between them. CDR3 coding DNA: TGTGCCAGCAGACCAACCGGGATATACGAGCAGTACTTC. The encoded protein is CASRPTGIYEQYF.

This chain joins TRBV19 and TRBJ1-5; 7 bases are a match to TRBD1. Germline CDR1 is LNHDA and CDR2 is SQIVND (reference sequence). V trimming: 2 bases; J trimming: 6 bases; junction bases outside the gene matches: 4. There are 14 residues in the CDR3. The chain's CDR3 is CASSIRQGSQPQHF. The CDR3 DNA sequence: TGTGCCAGTAGTATAAGACAGGGAAGTCAGCCCCAGCATTTT.

The chain couples TRBV29-1 to TRBJ2-3; D possibly corresponds to TRBD2 (5 bases). The length of the CDR3 is 14 residues. V shed 7 bases and J shed 0 bases, with 14 bases lying between them. Germline V gene lookup returns CDR1 SQVTM and CDR2 ANQGSEA. For the CDR3, the DNA is TGCAGCGCCCGGCGAGGGCGGAGCACAGATACGCAGTATTTT. It codes for CSARRGRSTDTQYF.

The J gene is TRBJ2-5, the V gene TRBV29-1; TRBD1 agrees at 7 bases. The CDR3 is 13 residues long. Germline CDR1 SQVTM, CDR2 ANQGSEA. The V and J ends lost 6 bases and 2 bases, in that order; junction bases with no gene match: 6. The CDR3 protein is CSVLRTGQETQYF. CDR3 coding DNA: TGCAGCGTCCTCCGGACAGGACAAGAGACCCAGTACTTC.

J is TRBJ2-7 and V is TRBV7-2; no clear D gene. Germline V gene sequence: CDR1 SGHTA, CDR2 FQGNSA. Trimming took 4 bases from V and 3 from J, leaving 10 bases between them. This CDR3 contains 13 residues. The CDR3 region is CASSSPWGYEQYF. The CDR3 nucleotides are TGTGCCAGCAGCTCCCCCTGGGGCTACGAGCAGTACTTC.

In its sample, this clone was seen once. The chain uses TRBV28 and TRBJ2-5, with 8 bases matching TRBD2. The CDR3 runs 16 residues. Per the germline V gene, CDR1 is MDHEN and CDR2 is SYDVKM. J lost 4 bases, V lost 2 bases, and 9 bases had no gene match. CDR3 residues: CASSLGGSGRAETQYF. The DNA of the CDR3 is TGTGCCAGCAGTTTAGGGGGAAGCGGGAGAGCAGAGACCCAGTACTTC.

This chain joins TRBV9 and TRBJ2-6, with unresolved D. The CDR3 length is 14 residues. CDR1 SGDLS and CDR2 YYNGEE come from the germline V gene. V lost 0 bases to trimming and J lost 4 bases, with 5 bases between them. In DNA, the CDR3 is TGTGCCAGCAGCGTAGAAACGGGGGCCAACGTCCTGACTTTC. Its translation is CASSVETGANVLTF.

This chain links TRBV11-3 with TRBJ2-4; 7 bases fit TRBD2. The CDR3 contains 15 residues. The V segment lost 3 bases and the J segment 0 bases; nucleotides outside the gene matches: 2. CDR1 is SGHNT, CDR2 YENEEA, per germline. In DNA, the CDR3 is TGTGCCAGCAGCTTCGGGGGGACAGCCAAAAACATTCAGTACTTC. This sequence encodes CASSFGGTAKNIQYF. The full variable domain, completed using reference TRBV11-3 and TRBJ2-4, is EAGVVQSPRYKIIEKKQPVAFWCNPISGHNTLYWYLQNLGQGPELLIRYENEEAVDDSQLPKDRFSAERLKGVDSTLKIQPAELGDSAVYLCASSFGGTAKNIQYFGAGTRLSVL.

The V call is TRBV5-5, the J call TRBJ2-7; D might be TRBD2 (5 bases). The V gene's germline CDR1 is SGHKS and CDR2 YYEKEE (reference sequence). The CDR3 is 14 amino acids. The ends were cut back, 6 bases at V and 3 bases at J, with 16 bases in the middle. For the CDR3, the DNA is TGTGCCAGCAAGTTTGGGGAGCGCGGCTACGAGCAGTACTTC. Translated, it gives CASKFGERGYEQYF.

The gene calls are TRBV7-9 and TRBJ2-3; TRBD2 matches 9 bases. The CDR3 sequence is 16 residues long. V was pared by 5 bases and J by 0 bases, with 6 bases of the junction left unmatched. CDR1 and CDR2 from the germline V gene are SEHNR and FQNEAQ (reference sequence). Here the CDR3 reads CASSPRSGGSTDTQYF. Written as DNA, the CDR3 is TGTGCCAGCAGCCCACGTAGCGGGGGTAGCACAGATACGCAGTATTTT.

The gene calls are TRBV7-3 and TRBJ1-1; 8 bases agree with TRBD1. Germline lookup yields CDR1 SGHTA and CDR2 FQGTGA. This CDR3 is built from 16 residues. V shed 1 base and J 5 bases; nucleotides not matched to a gene: 9. The CDR3 loop reads CASSLRGSQGVTEAFF. For the CDR3, the DNA is TGTGCCAGCAGCTTAAGAGGGTCACAGGGGGTGACTGAAGCTTTCTTT. Full variable domain (outside the CDR3, taken from reference TRBV7-3 and TRBJ1-1): GAGVSQTPSNKVTEKGKYVELRCDPISGHTALYWYRQSLGQGPEFLIYFQGTGAADDSGLPNDRFFAVRPEGSVSTLKIQRTERGDSAVYLCASSLRGSQGVTEAFFGQGTRLTVV.

J is TRBJ2-3 and V is TRBV9, with D possibly TRBD2 on 6 matching bases. V was clipped by 3 bases and J by 5 bases, with 13 bases between them. This CDR3 is built from 14 residues. CDR1 is SGDLS and CDR2 is YYNGEE in the germline V gene. The CDR3 loop reads CASSGRREGDTQYF. The CDR3 coding sequence is TGTGCCAGCAGCGGGAGGCGGGAAGGAGATACGCAGTATTTT.

The V gene is TRBV4-2, the J gene TRBJ2-4, with D possibly TRBD2 on 7 matching bases. Germline V lookup: CDR1 LGHNA, CDR2 YNFKEQ. The CDR3 is 14 amino acids. V gave up 3 bases and J gave up 6 bases, with 12 bases separating them. The CDR3 DNA reads as TGTGCCAGCAGCCAGAGGGAGGGGGGAAACATTCAGTACTTC. This encodes CASSQREGGNIQYF.

The chain has TRBV6-5 and TRBJ1-5, with 11 bases aligning to TRBD1. Germline V lookup: CDR1 MNHEY, CDR2 SVGAGI. V trimming: 8 bases; J trimming: 9 bases; junction bases outside the gene matches: 9. The CDR3 has 14 residues. The CDR3 region is CASCRDRGSRPQHF. The CDR3 DNA sequence: TGTGCCAGCTGCCGGGACAGGGGGAGTCGGCCCCAGCATTTT.

This chain joins TRBV6-6 and TRBJ2-1; TRBD2 might be the D (6 bases). V was clipped by 0 bases and J by 8 bases, with 11 bases between them. Looked up from germline, CDR1 is MNHNY and CDR2 is SVGAGI (reference sequence). The CDR3 runs to 14 residues. The CDR3 DNA follows: TGTGCCAGCAGTTACTCACCGGGAGTGGATGAGCAGTTCTTC. It codes for CASSYSPGVDEQFF.

The chain uses TRBV28 and TRBJ2-3; D unresolved. The CDR3 is 14 amino acids. Germline assignment: CDR1 MDHEN and CDR2 SYDVKM. The V end lost 10 bases, the J end lost 2 bases, and 16 bases lay between the germline ends. This chain's CDR3 is CATRSTSLTDTQYF. The DNA of the CDR3 is TGTGCCACCAGGAGCACCAGCCTCACAGATACGCAGTATTTT.

The chain links TRBV28 to TRBJ1-2; no reliable D call. CDR3 length: 15 amino acids. V lost 5 bases and J 3 bases, leaving 16 bases between the germline ends. Germline V lookup: CDR1 MDHEN, CDR2 SYDVKM. The CDR3 sequence is CASSAGSPADYGYTF. CDR3 bases: TGTGCCAGCAGTGCTGGATCCCCAGCGGACTATGGCTACACCTTC.

J is TRBJ1-6 and V is TRBV28; TRBD1 matches 7 bases. The junction had 5 bases not matched to a gene; V was cut back by 2 bases and J by 4 bases. The CDR3 loop spans 16 amino acids. The V gene's germline CDR1 is MDHEN and CDR2 SYDVKM. CDR3: CASSLGMTGYNSPLHF. CDR3 coding DNA: TGTGCCAGCAGTTTAGGCATGACAGGGTATAATTCACCCCTCCACTTT.

The genes are TRBV2 and TRBJ1-5; 11 bases are a match to TRBD1. The CDR3 is made up of 15 amino acids. Losses at the gene ends were 5 bases for V and 1 base for J; bases not matched to a gene: 1. In germline, CDR1 is SNHLY, CDR2 FYNNEI. The CDR3 sequence is CASSWDRGSNQPQHF. The CDR3 DNA reads TGTGCCAGCAGTTGGGACAGGGGGAGCAATCAGCCCCAGCATTTT.

This clone was seen just once. CDR3 loop: CASSRTGGMNTEAFF. The CDR3 coding sequence is TGTGCCAGCAGTAGGACAGGGGGCATGAACACTGAAGCTTTCTTT. The rearrangement links TRBV27 to TRBJ1-1, with 11 bases fitting TRBD1. CDR3 length: 15 residues. The V gene end was trimmed by 5 bases and the J gene end by 0 bases; junction bases not matched to a gene: 2. CDR1 is MNHEY, CDR2 SMNVEV, per germline (reference sequence).

The V gene is TRBV6-6, the J gene TRBJ2-7; 9 nucleotides match TRBD1. The CDR3 has 14 residues. CDR1 MNHNY and CDR2 SVGAGI come from the germline V gene (reference sequence). The V segment lost 6 bases and the J segment 2 bases; nucleotides outside the gene matches: 5. The CDR3: CASSGQGNAYEQYF. The DNA for the CDR3 is TGTGCCAGCAGCGGACAGGGGAATGCCTACGAGCAGTACTTC.

This chain connects TRBV4-3 to TRBJ1-2; no firm D call. V was pared by 1 base and J by 3 bases, with 21 bases between. There are 18 residues in the CDR3. The germline V gene has CDR1 LGHNA and CDR2 YSLEER. This CDR3 reads CASSQVIARQPRDYGYTF. The CDR3 DNA follows: TGCGCCAGCAGCCAAGTTATAGCTCGACAACCGAGAGACTATGGCTACACCTTC.